This T cell receptor beta chain is from a study of beta chain features in type 1 diabetes. General study points: Within patients, naive, central memory and Treg TCRB repertoires seemed more similar than within healthy donors. Any HLA type influence on TCRB rearrangement was left unresolved here. TCRB CDR3s were moderately but significantly shorter in Type 1 diabetes patients in all four CD4+ subsets. Researchers caution that PCR might favor shorter templates, equally among patients and controls.

The study reverse transcribed the entire isolated RNA, so it sequenced expressed TCRB transcripts. Assay: immunoSEQ multiplex PCR; the TCRdb copy retains only in-frame clones and omits some. The repertoire holds about 230,000 clones, with around 15% as singletons. The sample holds a few counts of this clone. Its antigen is undetermined. V was cut by 1 base and J by 6 bases, with 16 bases left in between. CDR1 and CDR2 from the germline V gene are GTSNPN and SVGIG (reference sequence). This CDR3 is built from 14 residues. Sequenced material: naive CD4+ T cells from blood. The chain joins TRBV30 to TRBJ2-7, with D maybe TRBD1 (5 bases). This receptor was taken from a man aged 25 to 40 with type 1 diabetes. The DNA for the CDR3 is TGTGCCTGGAGTGGAGAAGGAGTAAGGGGCGAGCAGTACTTC. Translation gives CAWSGEGVRGEQYF.